Listed below are T cell receptor beta chains from one sample, sequenced in a study of blood T cell repertoires in COVID-19. The table came from immunoSEQ multiplex PCR; TCRdb's copy has only in-frame clones and leaves some out. The profile covers some 130,000 clones, with approximately 86% appearing a single time and less than 2.5% taken by the ten largest. Input material: PBMCs or T cells enriched from blood (not recorded which). The source of these receptors is a woman between 50 and 59 years old who had recovered from COVID-19. Each CDR3 is given with its conserved first and last residue. Each record gives: V gene, J gene, D gene, clone size, CDR3 DNA, CDR3 protein. A D gene is named only where the DNA matches it firmly. Some rows mark clone size as missing; the rest say once, few, many or name a class of expanded clone.

v_gene: TRBV2
j_gene: TRBJ2-4
d_gene: TRBD1
abundance: .
CDR3nt: TGTGCCAGCAGTGAAGCGCTCGGCAGGGGGTTAGCCAAAAACATTCAGTACTTC
CDR3aa: CASSEALGRGLAKNIQYF

v_gene: TRBV19
j_gene: TRBJ2-3
d_gene: TRBD2
abundance: .
CDR3nt: TGTGCCGGGAGCGGGGGGGCCCCAGATACGCAGTATTTT
CDR3aa: CAGSGGAPDTQYF

v_gene: TRBV14
j_gene: TRBJ2-2
d_gene: .
abundance: .
CDR3nt: TGTGCCAGCAGCCAAGTTAGCGGTTACACCGGGGAGCTGTTTTTT
CDR3aa: CASSQVSGYTGELFF

v_gene: TRBV4-1
j_gene: TRBJ2-6
d_gene: TRBD1
abundance: .
CDR3nt: TGCGCCAGCAGAGAAGCCCGGCAGGGGGTTTCCGGGGCCAACGTCCTGACTTTC
CDR3aa: CASREARQGVSGANVLTF

v_gene: TRBV11-3
j_gene: TRBJ2-5
d_gene: TRBD2
abundance: .
CDR3nt: TGTGCCAGCAGCTTAGGGGACGGACTAGCGGAGCAAGAGACCCAGTACTTC
CDR3aa: CASSLGDGLAEQETQYF

v_gene: TRBV6-5
j_gene: TRBJ2-5
d_gene: TRBD1
abundance: .
CDR3nt: TGTGCCAGCAGTAAGGGGGCTATGGGGACCCAGTACTTC
CDR3aa: CASSKGAMGTQYF

v_gene: TRBV3-1/TRBV3-2
j_gene: TRBJ1-1
d_gene: .
abundance: .
CDR3nt: TGTGCCAGCAGCCAAGGACAGCTGAACACTGAAGCTTTCTTT
CDR3aa: CASSQGQLNTEAFF

v_gene: TRBV10-3
j_gene: TRBJ1-2
d_gene: .
abundance: .
CDR3nt: TGTGCCATCAGCTACGAGGTCTTCTATGGCTACACCTTC
CDR3aa: CAISYEVFYGYTF

v_gene: TRBV10-3
j_gene: TRBJ1-5
d_gene: TRBD1
abundance: .
CDR3nt: TGTGCCATCAGTGAGGGGACAGGGGGCGGTCAGCCCCAGCATTTT
CDR3aa: CAISEGTGGGQPQHF

v_gene: TRBV7-2
j_gene: TRBJ2-5
d_gene: .
abundance: .
CDR3nt: TGTGCCAGCAGCCCCCCTAGGGAGACCCAGTACTTC
CDR3aa: CASSPPRETQYF

v_gene: TRBV10-1
j_gene: TRBJ1-1
d_gene: TRBD1
abundance: .
CDR3nt: TGCGCCAGCAGTCCGGGACAGGGGGATGAAGCTTTCTTT
CDR3aa: CASSPGQGDEAFF

v_gene: TRBV12-3/TRBV12-4
j_gene: TRBJ2-7
d_gene: TRBD1
abundance: .
CDR3nt: TGTGCCAGCAGAGGACAGGGGGCGGGAGAGCAGTACTTC
CDR3aa: CASRGQGAGEQYF

v_gene: TRBV11-2
j_gene: TRBJ1-1
d_gene: TRBD1
abundance: .
CDR3nt: TGTGCCAGCACCCGGACAGGGTTAACTGAAGCTTTCTTT
CDR3aa: CASTRTGLTEAFF

v_gene: TRBV25-1
j_gene: TRBJ2-5
d_gene: TRBD1
abundance: .
CDR3nt: TGTGCCAGCAGTGCCACAGGGGGCCGCGACTTC
CDR3aa: CASSATGGRDF

v_gene: TRBV19
j_gene: TRBJ1-6
d_gene: .
abundance: few
CDR3nt: TGTGCCAGTAGTACACGACAGGCGGCTTCACCCCTCCACTTT
CDR3aa: CASSTRQAASPLHF

v_gene: TRBV10-1
j_gene: TRBJ2-1
d_gene: .
abundance: .
CDR3nt: TGCGCCAGCAGTGTTTCGGTTGATGAGCAGTTCTTC
CDR3aa: CASSVSVDEQFF

v_gene: TRBV5-1
j_gene: TRBJ2-5
d_gene: .
abundance: .
CDR3nt: TGCGCCAGCAGCTTGTTGCAGGGGCGGGGGGAGACCCAGTACTTC
CDR3aa: CASSLLQGRGETQYF

v_gene: TRBV19
j_gene: TRBJ1-5
d_gene: TRBD1
abundance: .
CDR3nt: TGTGCCAGTAGTCTCACAGGGGGCGGCAGCAATCAGCCCCAGCATTTT
CDR3aa: CASSLTGGGSNQPQHF

v_gene: TRBV12-3/TRBV12-4
j_gene: TRBJ2-7
d_gene: .
abundance: .
CDR3nt: TGTGCCAGTTCAAGGGAGTCCTACGAGCAGTACTTC
CDR3aa: CASSRESYEQYF

v_gene: TRBV5-1
j_gene: TRBJ2-1
d_gene: .
abundance: .
CDR3nt: TGCGCCAGCAGCTGGTGGGGGCAGGGTGAGGGGAATGAGCAGTTCTTC
CDR3aa: CASSWWGQGEGNEQFF

v_gene: TRBV5-1
j_gene: TRBJ1-1
d_gene: .
abundance: .
CDR3nt: TGCGCCAGCAGCTTGGGGGAAGGGGACACTGAAGCTTTCTTT
CDR3aa: CASSLGEGDTEAFF

v_gene: TRBV13
j_gene: TRBJ2-3
d_gene: .
abundance: once
CDR3nt: TGTGCCAGCAGCTTAGGGTCCGGGGCAGATACGCAGTATTTT
CDR3aa: CASSLGSGADTQYF

v_gene: TRBV29-1
j_gene: TRBJ2-5
d_gene: TRBD1
abundance: .
CDR3nt: TGCAGCGAACCCGGCACGGGACAGGGGGAGACCCAGTACTTC
CDR3aa: CSEPGTGQGETQYF

v_gene: TRBV6-5
j_gene: TRBJ1-2
d_gene: TRBD1
abundance: .
CDR3nt: TGTGCCAGCAGTTACTCGGGACAGGGTGGCGGCTACACCTTC
CDR3aa: CASSYSGQGGGYTF

v_gene: TRBV6-5
j_gene: TRBJ1-2
d_gene: TRBD1
abundance: .
CDR3nt: TGTGCCAGCAAAGCTCCGGGACAGAAATCGGGCTACACCTTC
CDR3aa: CASKAPGQKSGYTF

v_gene: TRBV5-1
j_gene: TRBJ1-6
d_gene: .
abundance: .
CDR3nt: TGCGCCAGCAGCTCCCGACCCCGAGAAGGACTTCGGGGGGGTGGGAATTCACCCCTCCACTTT
CDR3aa: CASSSRPREGLRGGGNSPLHF

v_gene: TRBV7-9
j_gene: TRBJ2-7
d_gene: TRBD2
abundance: .
CDR3nt: TGTGCCAGCAGCTTAACCCCGCGGGGGGTCCCCTACGAGCAGTACTTC
CDR3aa: CASSLTPRGVPYEQYF

v_gene: TRBV9
j_gene: TRBJ1-1
d_gene: .
abundance: few
CDR3nt: TGTGCCAGCAGCGCGACAGGAAACACTGAAGCTTTCTTT
CDR3aa: CASSATGNTEAFF

v_gene: TRBV9
j_gene: TRBJ1-1
d_gene: .
abundance: .
CDR3nt: TGTGCCAGCAGCCCCCGTCCGGGCACTGAAGCTTTCTTT
CDR3aa: CASSPRPGTEAFF

v_gene: TRBV11-3
j_gene: TRBJ1-2
d_gene: .
abundance: .
CDR3nt: TGTGCCAGCAGCCCCGCCCTCGGGGACTATGGCTACACCTTC
CDR3aa: CASSPALGDYGYTF

v_gene: TRBV11-3
j_gene: TRBJ2-7
d_gene: TRBD2
abundance: .
CDR3nt: TGTGCCAGCAGCCAGGGGACTAGCGGGGGGTTCGACGAGCAGTACTTC
CDR3aa: CASSQGTSGGFDEQYF

v_gene: TRBV9
j_gene: TRBJ1-6
d_gene: .
abundance: .
CDR3nt: TGTGCCAGCAGCGTGGGCGAATATAATTCACCCCTCCACTTT
CDR3aa: CASSVGEYNSPLHF

v_gene: TRBV25-1
j_gene: TRBJ2-2
d_gene: .
abundance: few
CDR3nt: TGTGCCAGCAGTGATACCCGTCGACTAACCGGAGAGCTGTTTTTT
CDR3aa: CASSDTRRLTGELFF

v_gene: TRBV7-6
j_gene: TRBJ2-1
d_gene: TRBD2
abundance: once
CDR3nt: TGTGCCAGCAGCCCGACTAGCGGGGGGGCCCATGAGCAGTTCTTC
CDR3aa: CASSPTSGGAHEQFF

v_gene: TRBV7-8
j_gene: TRBJ1-3
d_gene: TRBD1
abundance: .
CDR3nt: TGTGCCAGCAGGGCCACAGGGGGCTGGGGCTCTGGAAACACCATATATTTT
CDR3aa: CASRATGGWGSGNTIYF

v_gene: TRBV6-5
j_gene: TRBJ1-2
d_gene: TRBD1
abundance: .
CDR3nt: TGTGCCAGCAGGGACAGGGGCGGCTACACCTTC
CDR3aa: CASRDRGGYTF

v_gene: TRBV29-1
j_gene: TRBJ1-6
d_gene: .
abundance: .
CDR3nt: TGCAGCGTTGGGGGGGGTAGGAATTCACCCCTCCACTTT
CDR3aa: CSVGGGRNSPLHF

v_gene: TRBV5-8
j_gene: TRBJ2-5
d_gene: TRBD2
abundance: .
CDR3nt: TGTGCCAGCAGCGCTGGACTAGCGGGGGAGACCCAGTACTTC
CDR3aa: CASSAGLAGETQYF

v_gene: TRBV7-2
j_gene: TRBJ2-3
d_gene: TRBD2
abundance: .
CDR3nt: TGTGCCAGCAGCTTATCGGGGGGAGGGGATACGCAGTATTTT
CDR3aa: CASSLSGGGDTQYF

v_gene: TRBV11-2
j_gene: TRBJ2-3
d_gene: TRBD1
abundance: .
CDR3nt: TGTGCCAGCAGCGAAGGGGGCCTCGCAGATACGCAGTATTTT
CDR3aa: CASSEGGLADTQYF

v_gene: TRBV5-5
j_gene: TRBJ1-2
d_gene: TRBD1
abundance: .
CDR3nt: TGTGCCAGCAGCTTGGTGGTCAGGGGGACCTATGGCTACACCTTC
CDR3aa: CASSLVVRGTYGYTF

v_gene: TRBV9
j_gene: TRBJ1-2
d_gene: .
abundance: .
CDR3nt: TGTGCCAGCAGCGGCCCTCGGGGAGGCTATGGCTACACCTTC
CDR3aa: CASSGPRGGYGYTF

v_gene: TRBV7-6
j_gene: TRBJ1-1
d_gene: .
abundance: .
CDR3nt: TGTGCCAGCAGCTTAGCCCAGGTTCCGAACACTGAAGCTTTCTTT
CDR3aa: CASSLAQVPNTEAFF

v_gene: TRBV11-3
j_gene: TRBJ2-2
d_gene: .
abundance: .
CDR3nt: TGTGCCAGCAGCTTCTCAGGGGTCCACGGGGAGCTGTTTTTT
CDR3aa: CASSFSGVHGELFF

v_gene: TRBV5-1
j_gene: TRBJ2-7
d_gene: .
abundance: .
CDR3nt: TGCGCCAGCAGCTCGGACAGCCCCGCCGAGCAGTACTTC
CDR3aa: CASSSDSPAEQYF

v_gene: TRBV4-1
j_gene: TRBJ1-5
d_gene: .
abundance: .
CDR3nt: TGCGCCAGCAGCCGTTCAGGGTTCGGTGATCAGCCCCAGCATTTT
CDR3aa: CASSRSGFGDQPQHF

v_gene: TRBV7-2
j_gene: TRBJ1-5
d_gene: TRBD1
abundance: .
CDR3nt: TGTGCCAGCAGCTTAGCGACGGGACAGAATCAGCCCCAGCATTTT
CDR3aa: CASSLATGQNQPQHF

v_gene: TRBV19
j_gene: TRBJ1-4
d_gene: .
abundance: .
CDR3nt: TGTGCCACTCTTCCCTCGGGGGTGGCTAATGAAAAACTGTTTTTT
CDR3aa: CATLPSGVANEKLFF

v_gene: TRBV30
j_gene: TRBJ2-5
d_gene: .
abundance: .
CDR3nt: TGTGCCTGGAGTGTTGGCAATCAAGAGACCCAGTACTTC
CDR3aa: CAWSVGNQETQYF

v_gene: TRBV7-9
j_gene: TRBJ1-1
d_gene: .
abundance: few
CDR3nt: TGTGCCAGCAGCTTATCCCGGGACACTGAAGCTTTCTTT
CDR3aa: CASSLSRDTEAFF

v_gene: TRBV11-2
j_gene: TRBJ2-3
d_gene: .
abundance: .
CDR3nt: TGTGCCAGCAGCTTCTCCCCCTTATCCGCAGATACGCAGTATTTT
CDR3aa: CASSFSPLSADTQYF

v_gene: TRBV6-4
j_gene: TRBJ1-2
d_gene: .
abundance: .
CDR3nt: TGTGCCAGCAGTGATTCCCCCCTCGGGGGCTACACCTTC
CDR3aa: CASSDSPLGGYTF

v_gene: TRBV3-1/TRBV3-2
j_gene: TRBJ2-7
d_gene: .
abundance: .
CDR3nt: TGTGCCAGCAGCCAAGATGGCGGGGACTACGAGCAGTACTTC
CDR3aa: CASSQDGGDYEQYF

v_gene: TRBV7-2
j_gene: TRBJ2-7
d_gene: .
abundance: once
CDR3nt: TGTGCCAGCCTTATGGAGGGGGGGAACCTCGGCGAGCAGTACTTC
CDR3aa: CASLMEGGNLGEQYF

v_gene: TRBV24-1
j_gene: TRBJ2-2
d_gene: TRBD1
abundance: .
CDR3nt: TGTGCCACCAGTGACACGGGACAGGGGGCAAGCGGGGAGCTGTTTTTT
CDR3aa: CATSDTGQGASGELFF